The 2 T cell receptor beta chains listed next were all sequenced from one sample in a study of blood T cell repertoires in COVID-19. Some clones are missing from TCRdb's copy, which holds only in-frame ones; the method was immunoSEQ multiplex PCR. The table lists a few hundred thousand clones, 87% of them singletons. The sample consisted of PBMCs or T cells enriched from blood (not recorded which). These receptors came from a woman in her twenties or thirties who had recovered from COVID-19.

The chain is built from TRBV7-9 and TRBJ1-2, with 11 nucleotides matching TRBD1. This CDR3 region has 14 residues. In germline, CDR1 is SEHNR, CDR2 FQNEAQ (reference sequence). V lost 5 bases to trimming and J lost 7 bases; unmatched junction nucleotides: 6. The CDR3, as DNA: TGTGCCAGCAGCATAACCGGACAGGGGGCTGGCTACACCTTC. Protein sequence: CASSITGQGAGYTF.

The chain joins TRBV7-9 to TRBJ1-5; 7 bases align to TRBD1. The CDR3 covers 13 residues. V gave up 7 bases and J gave up 5 bases; unmatched junction bases: 5. CDR1 and CDR2 (germline): SEHNR, FQNEAQ (reference sequence). CDR3 in DNA: TGTGCCAGCACGGGAACAGGGGATCAGCCCCAGCATTTT. Its protein is CASTGTGDQPQHF.